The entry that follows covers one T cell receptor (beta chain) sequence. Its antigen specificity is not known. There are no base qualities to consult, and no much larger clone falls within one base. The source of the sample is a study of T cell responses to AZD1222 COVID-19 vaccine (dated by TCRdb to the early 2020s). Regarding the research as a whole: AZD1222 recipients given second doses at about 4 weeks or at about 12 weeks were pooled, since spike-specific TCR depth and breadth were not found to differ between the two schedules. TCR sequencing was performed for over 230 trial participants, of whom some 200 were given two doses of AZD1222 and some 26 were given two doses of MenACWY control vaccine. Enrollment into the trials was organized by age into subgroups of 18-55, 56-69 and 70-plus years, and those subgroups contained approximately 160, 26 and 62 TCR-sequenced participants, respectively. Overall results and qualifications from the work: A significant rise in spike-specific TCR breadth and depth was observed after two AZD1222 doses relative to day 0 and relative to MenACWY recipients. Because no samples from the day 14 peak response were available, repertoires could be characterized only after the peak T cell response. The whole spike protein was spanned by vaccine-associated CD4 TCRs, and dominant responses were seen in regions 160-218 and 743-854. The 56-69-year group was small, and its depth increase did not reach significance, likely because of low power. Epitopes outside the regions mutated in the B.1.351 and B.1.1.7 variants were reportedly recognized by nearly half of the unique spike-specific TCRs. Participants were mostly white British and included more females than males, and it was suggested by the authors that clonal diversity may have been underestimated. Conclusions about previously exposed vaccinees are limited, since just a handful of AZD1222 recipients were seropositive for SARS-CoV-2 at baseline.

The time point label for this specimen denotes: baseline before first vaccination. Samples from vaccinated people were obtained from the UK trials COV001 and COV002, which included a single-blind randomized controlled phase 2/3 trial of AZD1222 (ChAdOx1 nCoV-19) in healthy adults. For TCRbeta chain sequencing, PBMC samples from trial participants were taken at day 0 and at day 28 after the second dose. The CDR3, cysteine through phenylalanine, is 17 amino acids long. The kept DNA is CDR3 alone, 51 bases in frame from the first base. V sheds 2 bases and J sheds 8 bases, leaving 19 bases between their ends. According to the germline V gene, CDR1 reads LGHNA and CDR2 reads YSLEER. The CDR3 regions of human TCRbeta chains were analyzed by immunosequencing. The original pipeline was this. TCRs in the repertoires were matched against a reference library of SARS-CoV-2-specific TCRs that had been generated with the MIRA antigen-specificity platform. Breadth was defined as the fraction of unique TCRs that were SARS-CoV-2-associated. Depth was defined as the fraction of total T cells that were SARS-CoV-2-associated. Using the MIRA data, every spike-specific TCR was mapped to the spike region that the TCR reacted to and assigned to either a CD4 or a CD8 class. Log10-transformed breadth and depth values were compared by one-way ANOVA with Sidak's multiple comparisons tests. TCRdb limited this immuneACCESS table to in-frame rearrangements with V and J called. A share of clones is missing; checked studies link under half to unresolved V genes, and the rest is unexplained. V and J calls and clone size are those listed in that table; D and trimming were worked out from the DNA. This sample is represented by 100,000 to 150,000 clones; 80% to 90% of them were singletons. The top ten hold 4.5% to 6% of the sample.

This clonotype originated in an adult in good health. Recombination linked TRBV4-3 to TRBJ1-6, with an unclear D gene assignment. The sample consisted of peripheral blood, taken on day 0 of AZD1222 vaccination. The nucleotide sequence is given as TGCGCCAGCAGCCAATCGCCGGTAGTCGACACCGATTCACCCCTCCACTTT. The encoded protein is CASSQSPVVDTDSPLHF.